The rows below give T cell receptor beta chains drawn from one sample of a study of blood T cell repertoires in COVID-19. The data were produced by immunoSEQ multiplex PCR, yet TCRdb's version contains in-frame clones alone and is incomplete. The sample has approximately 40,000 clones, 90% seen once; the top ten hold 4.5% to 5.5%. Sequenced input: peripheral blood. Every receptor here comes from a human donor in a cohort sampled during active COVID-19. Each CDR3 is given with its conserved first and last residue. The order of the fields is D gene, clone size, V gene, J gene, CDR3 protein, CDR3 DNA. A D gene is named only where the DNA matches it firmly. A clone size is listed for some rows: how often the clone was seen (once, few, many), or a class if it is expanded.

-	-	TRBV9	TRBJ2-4	CASSVGGQAKNIQYF	TGTGCCAGCAGCGTCGGGGGTCAAGCCAAAAACATTCAGTACTTC
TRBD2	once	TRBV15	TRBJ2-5	CATSRRVREGETQYF	TGTGCCACCAGCAGGAGGGTGAGGGAGGGAGAGACCCAGTACTTC
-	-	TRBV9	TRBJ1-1	CASSGRYTEAFF	TGTGCCAGCAGCGGCAGGTACACTGAAGCTTTCTTT
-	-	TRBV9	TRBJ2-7	CASSVGGSPESYEQYF	TGTGCCAGCAGCGTGGGGGGAAGTCCGGAGTCCTACGAGCAGTACTTC
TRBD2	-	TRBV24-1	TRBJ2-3	CATGGGTDTQYF	TGTGCCACCGGGGGGGGCACAGATACGCAGTATTTT
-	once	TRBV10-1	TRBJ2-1	CASSAHQGNEQFF	TGCGCCAGCAGTGCCCATCAGGGCAATGAGCAGTTCTTC
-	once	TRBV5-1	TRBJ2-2	CASSLGQALTGELFF	TGCGCCAGCAGCTTGGGACAGGCTCTCACCGGGGAGCTGTTTTTT
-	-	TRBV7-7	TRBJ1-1	CASSLSRGTEAFF	TGTGCCAGCAGCCTATCAAGGGGAACTGAAGCTTTCTTT
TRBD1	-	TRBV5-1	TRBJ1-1	CASSATGDLNTEAFF	TGCGCCAGCAGCGCGACAGGGGACCTGAACACTGAAGCTTTCTTT
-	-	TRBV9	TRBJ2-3	CASSASAGTSTDTQYF	TGTGCCAGCAGCGCCTCGGCCGGGACTAGCACAGATACGCAGTATTTT
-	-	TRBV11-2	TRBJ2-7	CASRRPGTGKTYEQYF	TGTGCCAGCAGGCGCCCGGGAACCGGGAAGACCTACGAGCAGTACTTC
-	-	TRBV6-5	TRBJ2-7	CASSPGDNSYEQYF	TGTGCCAGCTCGCCCGGGGACAACTCCTACGAGCAGTACTTC